Sequencing of this T cell receptor beta chain was carried out in a study of cytomegalovirus exposure and HLA in healthy donors (dated by TCRdb to about 2017). In the study overall: According to an earlier analysis of a few hundred of the donors, 150 million to 200 million T cells yielded 90 million to 130 million unique TCR beta sequences and around 300 Gb of sequence data. About 300 gigabases of sequencing data and 70 million to 85 million unique TCR sequences were included in an early release covering roughly 600 HLA-typed donors. Of the roughly 410 genotyped donors, 65% to 90% were placed in the genetic ancestry cluster associated with self-reported Caucasian donors. The aim of the study was to test whether cataloging public T cell receptors could identify signatures of past pathogen exposure. The study profiled the T cell repertoires of about 720 subjects by immunosequencing and related them to cytomegalovirus serostatus. Besides the first cohort of around 700 subjects, a separate validation cohort made up of 120 different subjects was used. To predict cytomegalovirus infection status, the study combined high-throughput TCR immunosequencing, statistical association of individual TCRs with disease status, and machine learning. A later analysis re-examined previously published TCR beta repertoires from 600 to 700 donors and added high-resolution HLA genotyping to investigate patterns of TCR occurrence. Rather than using new phenotypic data, the later analysis identified candidate immune exposures from TCR beta sequences and from how often those sequences occurred across donors. An earlier analysis of approximately 630 of the donors applied high-throughput TCR beta sequencing to assess whether each TCR beta V gene segment acted as functional or pseudogenic. Donor age, sex, ethnicity and CMV serostatus were compiled alongside the repertoire data. A later genetic analysis took genome-wide SNP genotypes for about three fifths of the roughly 700 donors and used that subset as a discovery cohort. All discovery cohort repertoires had been generated using a single sequencing platform. HLA typing covered class I and class II loci at four-digit resolution. The number of donors typed differed by locus, with 629-630 for A, B, C, DRB1 and DQB1, 522 for DQA1, about 610 for DPA1, and approximately 470 for DPB1. Five DR-DQ haplotypes were handled as single units for association and clustering, since linkage in the cohort was strong. Among about 400 genotyped donors of the cohort, an average of around 220,000 unique TCR beta nucleotide sequences was sequenced per donor, of which about 18% were non-productive. General findings and caveats noted by the study authors: Correlated functional status among segregating V segments might reflect linkage disequilibrium, but an unknown experimental factor could not be ruled out. The study listed around 160 TCR beta chains as associated with cytomegalovirus. For the cohort, immune exposure information was limited to CMV serostatus. In vitro tests confirmed that a few of the cytomegalovirus-associated TCR beta chains recognize cytomegalovirus antigens. According to a later analysis, most CMV-associated TCR beta chains appeared to be HLA-restricted, and the HLA associations seemed to be driven largely by CMV exposure. A cluster of highly shared sequence variants was judged likely to be a technical artifact of the sequencing pipeline. A later analysis found that TCR association rates varied across HLA loci, with DRB1 alleles showing the most associated TCRs and HLA-C alleles the fewest. Because counts were too low, some 17 rarely observed V segments, including chromosome 9 orphons, were left out of the earlier analysis of 587 of the donors. In an earlier analysis of over 550 of the donors, most TCR beta V segments were observed in productive rearrangements about 87% or about 30% of the time, broadly matching IMGT annotations. An association between a missense DCLRE1C variant and V-gene and J-gene trimming of TCR beta chains was found in a later genetic analysis and replicated in an independent cohort. Compared with the roughly 720-donor mean, donors in an Asian-associated ancestry cluster had fewer N-insertions in productive TCRs, according to a later genetic analysis. Roughly uniform sequencing depth across donors was assumed in presence/absence analyses, although this assumption may not hold. A further reported finding was that TCR beta sequences accurately predicted the HLA-A and HLA-B alleles for most subjects in the first cohort. While some public TCRs were present in many individuals, most TCR sequences turned up only very rarely across donors. In both the original and validation cohorts, the classifier was reported to diagnose cytomegalovirus status with high specificity and sensitivity. At a false discovery rate of 0.05, a later analysis linked some 17,000 TCR beta sequences to specific HLA alleles. When HLA alleles, especially DR and DQ, strongly co-occurred, TCR associations were difficult to assign to individual alleles. The cohort was sequenced for TCR beta chains only, and without alpha or paired-chain data the features that could be detected were limited. Several of the top co-occurrence clusters appeared to be linked to parvovirus B19, influenza, CMV and Epstein-Barr virus, according to a later analysis. Because HLA typing was missing for some donors at each locus, association tests included only the typed subset. The 87-base-pair reads could not distinguish some IMGT-functional V segments, including TRBV6-2 and TRBV6-3, so those segments were excluded. It was suggested by the authors that the approach could potentially be generalized to other disease states and immunological phenotypes. A later analysis found that HLA-associated TCR beta chains were more clonally expanded and had lower generation probabilities than equally common non-associated chains.

The protocol used for the library was the immunoSEQ multiplex PCR assay. For the multiplex PCR, a mixture combining 60 forward primers for TCR Vbeta segments and 13 reverse primers for TCR Jbeta segments was used. A multiplex PCR assay on genomic DNA amplified the CDR3 region of rearranged TCR beta genes. Amplified TCR beta libraries were sequenced as 87-base-pair reads on the Illumina HiSeq System. Per the source publication's procedure: Across the 640 or so repertoires, a later analysis counted some 81 million unique TCR beta chains, about 10 million of which were shared by at least two donors. Raw reads were error-corrected and collapsed into unique sequences by a nearest-neighbor algorithm in which closely related sequences were merged to remove PCR and sequencing errors. Alignment of CDR3 sequences to IMGT reference sequences was used to assign V, D and J gene segments. Each retained sequence needed at least a six-nucleotide match to both a V gene segment and a J gene segment. A rearrangement was called productive if the CDR3 had no stop codons and remained in frame with V and J, and every other rearrangement was called non-productive. CDR3 was defined by IMGT convention, running from the second conserved V-encoded cysteine to the conserved J-encoded phenylalanine. The earlier analysis of some 580 of the donors excluded any sequence lacking an unambiguous match to a single V gene segment. In an earlier analysis of 587 of the donors, V segments were called functional above 56.7% productive rearrangements and were called segregating when the between-donor standard deviation exceeded 5%. To diagnose cytomegalovirus status from the catalog of TCR beta chain sequences, a statistical classification framework was built. V and J gene assignment, in a later analysis, came from comparing TCR nucleotide sequences with IMGT/GENE-DB human TR gene sequences. Using the TCRdist pipeline, a later analysis assigned CDR3 sequences along with most-parsimonious VDJ recombination scenarios. In a later analysis, every TCR beta chain was defined by the combination of its CDR3 amino acid sequence and its V-gene family, and reads without a unique V-gene family were dropped. To address suspected cross-contamination and a sequencing artifact, a later analysis removed approximately 600 highly shared, low-generation-probability nucleotide sequences. In a later analysis, a clonal expansion index was calculated for each public chain from normalized within-repertoire ranks of inferred template counts. In a later analysis, generation probabilities were computed with a VDJ recombination model fitted to out-of-frame rearrangements, and the resulting probabilities were checked against IGoR. In a later analysis, hypergeometric tests were used to score TCR-TCR, TCR-HLA and TCR-CMV co-occurrence, with a repertoire-size bias correction applied to TCR pairs. In a later analysis, false discovery rates were estimated by permuting HLA or CMV assignments 20 times. In a later analysis, co-occurring TCRs were grouped with DBSCAN, and TCRdist sequence similarity was added when clustering was performed within HLA-allele-positive subsets. Co-occurrence clustering excluded repertoires with fewer than 30,000 or more than 120,000 public chains, plus five with anomalous nucleotide sharing. The immuneACCESS repertoire file appears here via TCRdb, limited to in-frame rearrangements. These files lack a portion of the clones; in checked studies, under half of the deficit traces to unresolved V genes, and the cause of the others is not known. Clone size and the V and J calls come from that table; the DNA yielded D and trimming. Across this sample there are 150,000 to 200,000 clones, with around 75% seen only once. The ten biggest clones cover around 6.1% of the sample.

Clipping removes 6 bases from V and 8 bases from J, with 10 as the unmatched junction base count. The CDR3, from cysteine to phenylalanine, totals 15 residues. Here the CDR3 DNA is all that survives: 45 bases in frame from base 1. The germline V gene sets CDR1 to SNHLY and CDR2 to FYNNEI. About this clone: It has no known antigen specificity. Base qualities are not provided; no much larger clone lies one nucleotide away.

The cohort comprised some 680 healthy bone marrow donors. All cohort members were sampled while nominally healthy, although unrecorded immune exposures were likely present. The donor was CMV seropositive and was included in the group of around 300 seropositive cohort members. A peripheral blood sample was collected from each donor, and TCR beta sequencing was performed on peripheral blood mononuclear cells. Genomic DNA extraction from the blood cell samples was performed with the Qiagen DNeasy Blood Extraction Kit. Sequenced: PBMCs. Here the chain combines TRBV2 and TRBJ2-1, with 10 central nucleotides matching TRBD1. The clonotype comes from a woman in her 30s in good health and CMV-seropositive. The CDR3 protein: CASRPDRGRPHEQFF. The DNA reads as follows: TGTGCCAGCAGACCCGACAGGGGGCGCCCCCATGAGCAGTTCTTC.